This is a list of T cell receptor beta chains from one sample in a study of OX40 agonist ivuxolimab in advanced cancers. The table came from immunoSEQ multiplex PCR; TCRdb's copy has only in-frame clones and leaves some out. Counted here are approximately 130,000 clones, 75% to 95% occurring once; the ten biggest clones make up 1.1%. Sequenced here: CD4+ or CD8+ T cells sorted from blood, sampled in a trial of the OX40 agonist ivuxolimab. The origin of the receptors is an adult with an advanced solid tumor such as melanoma, head and neck, liver or kidney cancer. Each CDR3 is given without its conserved first and last residue. Not all rows give a size; the values are once, few, many and, for expanded clones, a class.

v_gene	abundance	j_gene	CDR3aa
TRBV4-2	-	TRBJ1-5	ASSRDPGTPGQPQH
TRBV5-6	-	TRBJ1-2	ASSRKDSYGYT
TRBV5-8	-	TRBJ2-3	ASSLTASNTQY
TRBV6-5	-	TRBJ2-5	ATGVYEQETQY
TRBV6-1	-	TRBJ2-3	ASRRSADTQY
TRBV9	-	TRBJ1-1	ASSAHTGENTEAF
TRBV12-5	-	TRBJ1-2	ASGLLSQGYT
TRBV7-3	once	TRBJ2-1	ASSSSGSPYNEQF
TRBV4-2	-	TRBJ2-1	ASSLQEAGGIGNEQF
TRBV6-6	-	TRBJ1-1	ASNSGTGGVNTEAF
TRBV7-2	-	-	ASSSRGSYEQY
TRBV28	few	TRBJ2-3	ASIPPGQKIGLAGPDLTDTQY
TRBV7-9	-	TRBJ2-1	ASTTGDDEQF
TRBV7-3	-	TRBJ1-1	ASGRGNTEAF
TRBV19	once	TRBJ2-2	ASRSPSGRGANTGELF
TRBV4-1	-	TRBJ2-7	ASSRMGEYNEQY
TRBV19	-	TRBJ1-1	ASRGGRANFMNTEAF
TRBV7-6	-	TRBJ2-5	ASSLVRGHRAQETQY
TRBV7-8	-	TRBJ1-1	ASSLGGEKNTEAF
TRBV4-3	once	TRBJ1-1	ASSQDPLALRAANTEAF
TRBV5-8	once	TRBJ1-5	ASSQDRGFQPQH
TRBV19	-	TRBJ1-4	ASSIAGSRNEKLF
TRBV19	-	TRBJ1-3	ASRTPTGAGNTIY
TRBV9	-	TRBJ2-2	ASSPSSHGADTGELF
TRBV2	-	TRBJ1-1	ASSVLRGDSEAF
TRBV7-7	-	TRBJ2-1	ASSLGTSSYNEQF
TRBV12-2	-	TRBJ2-1	ASRRLPVSYNEQF
TRBV28	-	TRBJ2-5	ASSLRLAGGETQY
TRBV30	-	TRBJ2-3	AWSVLGKDTQY
TRBV15	-	TRBJ1-1	ATSRDEVRQGGLMNTEAF
TRBV19	-	TRBJ1-2	ASSAGNRGGYGYT
TRBV10-3	-	TRBJ1-1	ATARERGANTEAF
TRBV27	few	TRBJ2-1	ASSLSIGVGNEQF
TRBV18	-	TRBJ1-5	ASSPGAFGQPQH
TRBV9	-	TRBJ1-3	ASSARDTRGNTIY
TRBV7-9	-	TRBJ1-1	ASSLTGSIKNTEAF
TRBV5-1	-	TRBJ2-3	ASSLRTDTDTQY
TRBV5-1	-	TRBJ2-5	ASSLAPPRETQY
TRBV7-6	once	TRBJ2-7	ASSRAGLAGGVQY
TRBV7-9	-	TRBJ1-2	ASSSTGVYGYT
TRBV7-9	-	TRBJ1-2	ASSLAGVRGPEWGYT
TRBV28	-	TRBJ2-1	ASSRLAGGGDEQF
TRBV6-5	-	TRBJ1-1	ASNLKGKNTEAF
TRBV18	-	TRBJ2-1	ASSPGTGVYNEQF
TRBV7-3	-	TRBJ1-1	ASSLDTDTEAF
TRBV6-6	-	TRBJ1-5	ASSSGRNQPQH
TRBV2	many	TRBJ1-1	ASDRGRRTEAF